This T cell receptor (beta chain) was documented in a study of T cell repertoires in aging, cancer and after chemotherapy. Study background: Six age groups, ranging from 30 or younger to 70 or older, included the donors. Pre- and post-chemotherapy samples were paired from glioblastoma patients treated with temozolomide-based therapy. Roughly 9.1 million TCR reads were in the whole dataset. Study outcomes and limitations: Untreated cancer patients had significantly lower blood TCR diversity than age-matched healthy donors.

This clonotype is classed as medium-sized (0.01 to 0.1%). Its antigen remains unidentified. Multiplex touch-down PCR with TRB-A/B primers amplified rearranged V-D-J TRB sequences. TCRdb re-called the multiplex PCR reads with MiXCR, one entry per CDR3 protein. The sample contains roughly 1,800 distinct CDR3 sequences, 15% to 20% of which appear only once. TCR beta rearrangements were amplified from peripheral blood genomic DNA. The source of this sequence is a human donor with a solid tumor. Sequenced sample: blood.

Here the CDR3 reads CATSAQSSGNTIYF. The CDR3 nucleotides are TGTGCCACCAGCGCGCAGAGCTCTGGAAACACCATATATTTT. The rearrangement links TRBV15 to TRBJ1-3; D unresolved. Germline-derived CDR1 and CDR2 are LNHNV and YYDKDF (reference sequence). V was cut by 5 bases and J by 0 bases, with 8 bases left in between. The CDR3 length is 14 residues.